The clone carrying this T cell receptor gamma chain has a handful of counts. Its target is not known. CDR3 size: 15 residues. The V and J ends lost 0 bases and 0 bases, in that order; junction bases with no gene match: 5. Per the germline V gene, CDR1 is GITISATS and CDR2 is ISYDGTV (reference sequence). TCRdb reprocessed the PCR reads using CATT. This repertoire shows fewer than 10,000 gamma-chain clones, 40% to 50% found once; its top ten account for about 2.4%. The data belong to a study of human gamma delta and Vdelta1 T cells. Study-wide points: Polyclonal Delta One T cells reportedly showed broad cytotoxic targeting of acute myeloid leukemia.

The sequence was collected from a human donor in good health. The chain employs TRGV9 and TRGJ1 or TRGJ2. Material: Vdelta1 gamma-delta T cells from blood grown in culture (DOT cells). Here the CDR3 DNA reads TGTGCCTTGTGGGAGGTGGTTTCGAATTATTATAAGAAACTCTTT. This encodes CALWEVVSNYYKKLF.